This T cell receptor (beta chain) came from a study of regulatory T cells in long-lasting Graves disease. This clonotype was detected many times. The antigen remains undetermined. Study-level points and caveats: Exclusively peripheral blood, rather than thyroid tissue, was studied.

The germline V gene encodes CDR1 SGHNT and CDR2 YENEEA. The V end lost 2 bases, the J end lost 4 bases, and 12 bases lay between the germline ends. The CDR3 is 15 amino acids. This sample's time point: newly diagnosed GD, antithyroid drugs for less than 3 months. Researchers made the TCR library from RNA that was extracted from PBMCs. The guidelines of the American Thyroid Association were the basis for diagnosing Graves' disease. Construction of the TCR beta libraries employed iRepertoire HTBI primers in conjunction with Arm-PCR of CDR3 regions. TCRdb called the multiplex PCR reads again in MiXCR, with one record for every CDR3 protein. Here the sample spans roughly 420,000 distinct CDR3 sequences, around 15% being singletons.

Source: peripheral blood mononuclear cells (PBMCs), taken at new diagnosis, from a patient treated with antithyroid drugs. The sequence was collected from a female donor with Graves disease. The V gene is TRBV11-3, the J gene TRBJ2-1; no clear D. CDR3 sequence: CASSLSMDQYNEQFF. The CDR3 DNA reads TGTGCCAGCAGCTTATCGATGGATCAATACAATGAGCAGTTCTTC.